Shown below are 7 T cell receptor beta chains from a single sample sequenced in a study of T cell changes during pregnancy in multiple sclerosis. Using immunoSEQ multiplex PCR, the repertoire was profiled, and TCRdb retains in-frame clones only, with some absent. Among 75,000 to 90,000 clones listed, about nine tenths were seen once. Sequenced here: PBMCs, sampled in the first trimester of pregnancy. These receptor sequences come from a female donor in good health, serving as a control in a pregnancy study. Some clones in this sample may be carry-over from other donors' samples.

The chain recombines TRBV2 with TRBJ2-1, with TRBD2 identical over 13 bases. V trimming: 6 bases; J trimming: 7 bases; junction bases outside the gene matches: 0. Germline assignment: CDR1 SNHLY and CDR2 FYNNEI. The CDR3 extends over 13 amino acids. CDR3 amino acids: CASRTSGGNEQFF. The CDR3 bases are TGTGCCAGCAGGACTAGCGGGGGGAATGAGCAGTTCTTC.

The rearrangement uses TRBV9 and TRBJ2-7; D is possibly TRBD1 (5 bases). This CDR3 has 16 residues. V was clipped by 4 bases and J by 3 bases, with 20 bases between them. Per germline, CDR1 SGDLS and CDR2 YYNGEE. The CDR3 region has the DNA TGTGCCAGCAGCCCTAGGGGTGGTATAGGTCTCTACGAGCAGTACTTC. This encodes CASSPRGGIGLYEQYF.

This chain joins TRBV5-1 and TRBJ1-5, with D hard to call. This CDR3 comprises 13 residues. From germline, CDR1 is SGHRS and CDR2 YFSETQ. V shed 1 base and J shed 7 bases, with 9 bases lying between them. The CDR3 DNA reads as TGCGCCAGCAGCTTGTCGGTTTCCCAGCCCCAGCATTTT. Its translation: CASSLSVSQPQHF.

The chain is built from TRBV18 and TRBJ1-4, with D possibly being TRBD1 (5 bases). The length of the CDR3 is 13 residues. CDR1 and CDR2 from the germline V gene are KGHSH and LQKENI. Deletions cut 2 bases from V and 7 bases from J, with 8 bases between. CDR3 sequence reads: CASSPGGTEKLFF. In DNA, the CDR3 is TGTGCCAGCTCACCAGGAGGGACTGAAAAACTGTTTTTT.

This clone was seen a single time. The V gene is TRBV5-6, the J gene TRBJ1-4, with 9 bases matching TRBD1. Germline-derived CDR1 and CDR2 are SGHDT and YYEEEE. V lost 7 bases and J lost 5; bases outside the gene matches: 9. The CDR3 runs 15 residues. This CDR3 reads CASGPGTGTNEKLFF. The CDR3 DNA follows: TGTGCCAGCGGTCCCGGGACAGGGACCAATGAAAAACTGTTTTTT.

The chain couples TRBV7-2 to TRBJ2-1, with D hard to call. Per the germline V gene, CDR1 is SGHTA and CDR2 is FQGNSA. The length of the CDR3 is 16 residues. Between the trimmed V and J ends, which lost 1 base and 0 bases, there was a span of 10 bases. The CDR3 DNA follows: TGTGCCAGCAGCTTAGTAACGTTTAGCTCCTACAATGAGCAGTTCTTC. Translated, it gives CASSLVTFSSYNEQFF.

This clone has a single count. The rearrangement uses TRBV4-1 and TRBJ1-2, with D possibly matching TRBD1 (5 bases). Trimming took off 3 bases at V and 1 base at J, with 18 bases between the two ends. Germline lookup yields CDR1 MGHRA and CDR2 YSYEKL. This CDR3 region has 17 residues. CDR3 amino acids: CASSQPRGGNRNYGYTF. The CDR3 region has the DNA TGCGCCAGCAGCCAGCCCCGGGGGGGGAACCGTAACTATGGCTACACCTTC.